Below, 21 T cell receptor beta chains from the same sample are listed, as sequenced in a study of T cell clones after liver transplantation. Profiled with immunoSEQ multiplex PCR; TCRdb holds only in-frame clones, not every one. The sample contains tens of thousands of clones, roughly 85% of which appear only once. The input for sequencing was CD4+ T cells from blood, taken at the 22-month timepoint. The source is a human patient who received a liver transplant. Some T cells could come from the graft donor.

The chain uses TRBV7-2 and TRBJ1-2; D might be TRBD1 (5 bases). Germline values: CDR1 SGHTA, CDR2 FQGNSA. The CDR3 length is 15 residues. V was cut by 1 base and J by 3 bases, with 12 bases left in between. CDR3 residues: CASSLEGTGDYGYTF. The CDR3 region has the DNA TGTGCCAGCAGCTTAGAGGGGACGGGGGACTATGGCTACACCTTC.

The chain employs TRBV30 and TRBJ1-2; D is unresolved. In germline, CDR1 is GTSNPN, CDR2 SVGIG (reference sequence). The CDR3 extends over 16 amino acids. Deletions cut 5 bases from V and 4 bases from J, with 23 bases between. In DNA form, the CDR3 reads TGTGCCTGGGGGAGGTTGTGTTATAGAAAGACCTATGGCTACACCTTC. Protein sequence: CAWGRLCYRKTYGYTF.

This chain links TRBV30 with TRBJ1-4; D may be TRBD1 (5 bases). Germline lookup yields CDR1 GTSNPN and CDR2 SVGIG (reference sequence). The CDR3 length is 12 residues. Trimming left V 5 bases short and J 3 bases short, with 7 bases between. The CDR3 here is CAWQGSNEKLFF. The DNA of the CDR3 is TGTGCCTGGCAGGGTTCTAATGAAAAACTGTTTTTT.

The rearrangement links TRBV19 to TRBJ2-4, with no clear D. This CDR3 spans 13 amino acids. Trimming took off 4 bases at V and 1 base at J, with 5 bases between the two ends. Germline CDR1 reads LNHDA; CDR2 reads SQIVND (reference sequence). The CDR3 coding sequence is TGTGCCAGTAGTAGCGGTGCCAAAAACATTCAGTACTTC. This sequence encodes CASSSGAKNIQYF.

The chain is built from TRBV19 and TRBJ2-5, with 8 bases fitting TRBD2. Per germline, CDR1 LNHDA and CDR2 SQIVND (reference sequence). This CDR3 comprises 14 residues. V dropped 1 base and J dropped 5; count of bases not matched to a gene: 3. In nucleotides, the CDR3 is TGTGCCAGTAGTATAGGGGCTAGCGGGGAGACCCAGTACTTC. As protein: CASSIGASGETQYF.

Here the CDR3 DNA reads TGTGCCAGTAGTTCTCCTCGATCCGGAAACACCATATATTTT. Residues: CASSSPRSGNTIYF. This chain uses TRBV19 with TRBJ1-3; D is ambiguous. CDR1 is LNHDA and CDR2 is SQIVND in the germline V gene (reference sequence). Trimming cost V 5 bases and J 4 bases, with 12 bases left between them. The CDR3 loop spans 14 amino acids.

A few counts support this clone. V and J are TRBV5-4 and TRBJ2-5; D ambiguous. Per the germline V gene, CDR1 is SGHNT and CDR2 is YYREEE (reference sequence). V gave up 2 bases and J gave up 0 bases, with 11 bases separating them. The CDR3 is made up of 15 amino acids. CDR3 region: CASSFGWTNQETQYF. The CDR3, as DNA: TGTGCCAGCAGCTTTGGGTGGACCAACCAAGAGACCCAGTACTTC.

This clone was detected only once. The rearrangement uses TRBV7-2 and TRBJ2-3; 7 bases match TRBD1. This CDR3 is built from 16 residues. V gave up 1 base and J gave up 0 bases; unmatched junction bases: 4. Germline values: CDR1 SGHTA, CDR2 FQGNSA. The CDR3 sequence: CASSLVGTASTDTQYF. CDR3 DNA: TGTGCCAGCAGCTTAGTTGGGACAGCCAGCACAGATACGCAGTATTTT.

The rearrangement uses TRBV27 and TRBJ1-4; 10 bases map to TRBD1. The CDR3 loop spans 15 amino acids. Germline V gene data show CDR1 as MNHEY and CDR2 as SMNVEV (reference sequence). V lost 5 bases and J lost 7; bases outside the gene matches: 7. The CDR3 DNA reads TGTGCCAGCAGTCCCACGACAGGGGGCTCTGAAAAACTGTTTTTT. Translated: CASSPTTGGSEKLFF.

V gene TRBV7-2 combines with J gene TRBJ2-1; D gene uncertain. The V end was cut by 2 bases, the J end by 13 bases, with 21 bases between. Per the germline V gene, CDR1 is SGHTA and CDR2 is FQGNSA. This CDR3 has 15 amino acids. CDR3 in DNA: TGTGCCAGCAGCTTAAAGCTGTCCCCAACGGTTTCTCAGTTCTTC. It translates to CASSLKLSPTVSQFF.

The J gene is TRBJ1-2, the V gene TRBV7-2; D is ambiguous. Looked up from germline, CDR1 is SGHTA and CDR2 is FQGNSA. The CDR3 totals 16 residues. Trimming took off 5 bases at V and 0 bases at J, with 16 bases between the two ends. CDR3 sequence reads: CASSPPRGNANYGYTF. CDR3 nucleotides: TGTGCCAGCAGCCCCCCGCGAGGGAACGCTAACTATGGCTACACCTTC.

The chain combines TRBV7-2 with TRBJ2-7, with D perhaps TRBD2 (5 bases). The V end lost 5 bases, the J end lost 6 bases, and 14 bases lay between the germline ends. Germline lookup yields CDR1 SGHTA and CDR2 FQGNSA. The CDR3 is made up of 13 amino acids. The CDR3 DNA reads TGTGCCAGCAGCCGGGAATTTGTGCCCGAGCAGTACTTC. It yields the protein CASSREFVPEQYF.

The CDR3 bases are TGTGCCAGCAAAAGGGGAGGGACGGCGAACACCGGGGAGCTGTTTTTT. Its translation: CASKRGGTANTGELFF. V is TRBV7-2 and J is TRBJ2-2, with 7 bases identical to TRBD2. With V trimmed by 7 bases and J by 0 bases, 8 bases remained unmatched. The CDR3 is made up of 16 amino acids. Germline lookup yields CDR1 SGHTA and CDR2 FQGNSA.

The chain has TRBV28 and TRBJ2-2, with 7 nucleotides matching TRBD1. Germline V gives CDR1 MDHEN, CDR2 SYDVKM. The J segment lost 5 bases and the V segment lost 10 bases, leaving 7 bases of the junction unmatched. CDR3 length: 13 amino acids. The CDR3 nucleotides read TGTGCCATCAGACAGGGTGATACCGGGGAGCTGTTTTTT. Translation: CAIRQGDTGELFF.

The chain couples TRBV5-4 to TRBJ2-1, with TRBD1 as a possible D gene (5 bases). Germline-derived CDR1 and CDR2 are SGHNT and YYREEE (reference sequence). The V end lost 3 bases, the J end lost 10 bases, and 23 bases lay between the germline ends. CDR3 length: 16 residues. CDR3 protein: CASSWGRRTDYGEQFF. DNA for the CDR3: TGTGCCAGCAGCTGGGGCCGAAGAACAGATTACGGCGAGCAGTTCTTC.

V is TRBV7-2 and J is TRBJ1-5; the match to TRBD1 covers 7 bases. CDR1 is SGHTA, CDR2 FQGNSA, per germline. With 5 bases clipped from V and 7 bases from J, the junction kept 17 bases outside the gene matches. The CDR3 totals 17 residues. Written as DNA, the CDR3 is TGTGCCAGCAGCCCTTTTGGCAGGGGGGTAAGCGGGCAGCCCCAGCATTTT. Translation gives CASSPFGRGVSGQPQHF. Full variable domain (remainder filled in from reference TRBV7-2 and TRBJ1-5): GAGVSQSPSNKVTEKGKDVELRCDPISGHTALYWYRQSLGQGLEFLIYFQGNSAPDKSGLPSDRFSAERTGGSVSTLTIQRTQQEDSAVYLCASSPFGRGVSGQPQHFGDGTRLSIL.

Concerning this clone itself: One junction end disagrees with the germline gene, perhaps due to a read error. This chain uses TRBV7-7 with TRBJ2-7; D might be TRBD2 (6 bases). There are 16 residues in the CDR3. Looked up from germline, CDR1 is SSHAT and CDR2 is FNYEAQ (reference sequence). The CDR3 is CASSPSLGGWDLEQYF. The CDR3 nucleotides are TGTGCTAGCAGCCCCAGCCTCGGAGGGTGGGATTTGGAGCAGTACTTC.

The J gene is TRBJ2-4, the V gene TRBV27, with D perhaps matching TRBD2 (6 bases). CDR1 and CDR2 from the germline V gene are MNHEY and SMNVEV (reference sequence). This CDR3 region has 13 residues. The ends were cut back, 10 bases at V and 4 bases at J, with 14 bases in the middle. CDR3 DNA sequence: TGTGCCACCCGGGGAGGCCCGAAAAACATTCAGTACTTC. Protein sequence: CATRGGPKNIQYF.

V is TRBV5-1 and J is TRBJ1-1, with 10 bases lining up with TRBD1. V shed 4 bases and J 6 bases; nucleotides not matched to a gene: 12. This CDR3 contains 16 residues. Germline V gives CDR1 SGHRS, CDR2 YFSETQ. The CDR3 nucleotides read TGCGCCAGCAGCACCCAGGACAGGGGGAACAGGGCTGAAGCTTTCTTT. Translation: CASSTQDRGNRAEAFF.

The V gene is TRBV1, the J gene TRBJ2-1. TRBV1 is a pseudogene. CDR3 length: 16 amino acids. CDR3 in DNA: TGCACCAGCAGCCAAGTCTTAAGGGAATCCTACAATGAGCAGTTCTTC. The encoded protein is CTSSQVLRESYNEQFF.

This clone was detected a few times. The chain joins TRBV6-1 to TRBJ2-5; D remains ambiguous. Germline V gene data show CDR1 as MNHNS and CDR2 as SASEGT. The ends were cut back, 2 bases at V and 2 bases at J, with 9 bases in the middle. The CDR3 has 14 amino acids. CDR3 residues: CASSEIGRQETQYF. As DNA, the CDR3 is TGTGCCAGCAGTGAAATCGGCAGACAAGAGACCCAGTACTTC.